Listed below are T cell receptor beta chains from one sample, sequenced in a study of blood T cell repertoires in COVID-19. Repertoires were generated with immunoSEQ multiplex PCR, while TCRdb's copy carries only in-frame clones and drops some. Here the sample spans about 43,000 clones, roughly nine tenths being singletons. Sequences were obtained from peripheral blood. The receptors come from a human donor in a cohort sampled during active COVID-19. The CDR3 runs from the conserved cysteine through the conserved F or W. The D gene is left open where the match is weak. Size is stated for part of the rows, as once, few or many counts, or as a class when the clone is expanded.

d_call | j_call | clone_size | v_call | cdr3_length | cdr3_nt | cdr3_aa
- | TRBJ2-3 | once | TRBV29-1 | 11 | TGCAGCGCTCTTGTCCCAGATACGCAGTATTTT | CSALVPDTQYF
TRBD1 | TRBJ2-1 | - | TRBV5-6 | 16 | TGTGCCAGCAGCGGAGCAGGGGGCGGCTCCTACAATGAGCAGTTCTTC | CASSGAGGGSYNEQFF
TRBD1 | TRBJ1-2 | - | TRBV6-6 | 14 | TGTGCCAGCTGGGGGGGACAGGGGGTGAGGGGCTACACCTTC | CASWGGQGVRGYTF
- | TRBJ2-5 | - | TRBV4-1 | 13 | TGCGCCAGCAGCCAAGTGGGGAGGGAGACCCAGTACTTC | CASSQVGRETQYF
TRBD2 | TRBJ2-3 | - | TRBV10-2 | 17 | TGCGCCAGCAGTGAGTCGCGGGGGGGCCCCAGCACAGATACGCAGTATTTT | CASSESRGGPSTDTQYF
- | TRBJ1-4 | - | TRBV15 | 18 | TGTGCCACCAGCAGAGATGGCAACAGGGCTGCAACTAATGAAAAACTGTTTTTT | CATSRDGNRAATNEKLFF
- | TRBJ2-2 | - | TRBV30 | 14 | TGTGCCTGGAGTGTCCCGCCAGGTTCCGGGGAGCTGTTTTTT | CAWSVPPGSGELFF
TRBD2 | TRBJ2-5 | - | TRBV3-1/TRBV3-2 | 17 | TGTGCCAGCAGCCAACCAAGATCTGCGGGGGGACTAGAGACCCAGTACTTC | CASSQPRSAGGLETQYF
TRBD1 | TRBJ1-1 | - | TRBV7-3 | 13 | TGTGCCAGCAGCCAGGGACAGGGGACTGAAGCTTTCTTT | CASSQGQGTEAFF
TRBD2 | TRBJ2-6 | - | TRBV4-2 | 18 | TGTGCCAGCAGCCAGGGACTAGCGGGGGGGCTTGGGGCCAACGTCCTGACTTTC | CASSQGLAGGLGANVLTF
- | TRBJ1-2 | - | TRBV27 | 16 | TGTGCCAGCAGCTGGGACACCAGACGGATTTTTTATGGCTACACCTTC | CASSWDTRRIFYGYTF
- | TRBJ2-5 | - | TRBV9 | 14 | TGTGCCAGCAGCCCCTCCCAGGACAAAGAGACCCAGTACTTC | CASSPSQDKETQYF
TRBD1 | TRBJ2-7 | - | TRBV6-8 | 14 | TGTGCCAGCAGGCACGGACAGGGGGCTGGCGAGCAGTACTTC | CASRHGQGAGEQYF
TRBD2 | TRBJ2-5 | - | TRBV4-2 | 16 | TGTGCCAGCAGCCAAAGCAGGGCTAGCGGGGAAGAGACCCAGTACTTC | CASSQSRASGEETQYF
TRBD1 | TRBJ1-2 | - | TRBV6-1 | 14 | TGTGCCAGCAGTGAAGTGGGGGACAGCTATGGCTACACCTTC | CASSEVGDSYGYTF
TRBD1 | TRBJ1-2 | - | TRBV10-3 | 15 | TGTGCCATCAGTGCAGGGGGTGTTTCTAACTATGGCTACACCTTC | CAISAGGVSNYGYTF
TRBD1 | TRBJ1-4 | - | TRBV12-5 | 14 | TGTGCTAGTGCCCGGGACAGGGGAAATGAAAAACTGTTTTTT | CASARDRGNEKLFF
- | TRBJ1-5 | - | TRBV2 | 12 | TGTGCCAGCAGTGTTGAGAATCAGCCCCAGCATTTT | CASSVENQPQHF
- | TRBJ1-5 | - | TRBV27 | 14 | TGTGCCAGCAGTTTACGAGGGAGTGGGCAGCCCCAGCATTTT | CASSLRGSGQPQHF
- | TRBJ1-4 | once | TRBV15 | 14 | TGTGCCACCAGCGCGGGAGGGCTTAATGAAAAACTGTTTTTT | CATSAGGLNEKLFF
TRBD2 | TRBJ2-1 | - | TRBV28 | 14 | TGTGCCAGCAGTTTAGGACTAGCTGGGAATGAGCAGTTCTTC | CASSLGLAGNEQFF
TRBD1 | TRBJ2-7 | - | TRBV18 | 13 | TGTGCCAGCTCACCGGACAGGGGGAGCGAGCAGTACTTC | CASSPDRGSEQYF
- | TRBJ2-2 | few | TRBV6-4 | 14 | TGTGCCAGCCGCCGTTGGGCTTACACCGGGGAGCTGTTTTTT | CASRRWAYTGELFF
- | TRBJ1-4 | - | TRBV5-6 | 13 | TGTGCCAGCAGCTTGCGGCAGCGGGAAAAACTGTTTTTT | CASSLRQREKLFF
TRBD1 | TRBJ1-5 | - | TRBV2 | 17 | TGTGCCAGCAGTGTTCCGTCCGGTGGACAGGGCAATCAGCCCCAGCATTTT | CASSVPSGGQGNQPQHF
TRBD2 | TRBJ2-7 | - | TRBV5-1 | 16 | TGCGCCAGCAGCTTGGAACTAGCGGGGGGGCCGAGTGAGCAGTACTTC | CASSLELAGGPSEQYF
TRBD1 | TRBJ2-7 | - | TRBV6-5 | 14 | TGTGCCAGCAGTCGGGACAGAAGCTCCTACGAGCAGTACTTC | CASSRDRSSYEQYF
- | TRBJ1-5 | - | TRBV30 | 14 | TGTGCCTGGAGTACCGGACTGGGAAATCAGCCCCAGCATTTT | CAWSTGLGNQPQHF
- | TRBJ2-3 | - | TRBV3-1/TRBV3-2 | 12 | TGTGCCAGCAGCAACTACAGGGTAACGCAGTATTTT | CASSNYRVTQYF
- | TRBJ2-5 | - | TRBV5-1 | 13 | TGCGCCAGCATCGGGACAAATGGAGAGACCCAGTACTTC | CASIGTNGETQYF
TRBD1 | TRBJ1-5 | - | TRBV18 | 19 | TGTGCCAGCTCACCACTACTCTTAATTGGGACAGATAGCAATCAGCCCCAGCATTTT | CASSPLLLIGTDSNQPQHF
TRBD1 | TRBJ1-1 | - | TRBV5-1 | 14 | TGCGCCAGCAGCTCGGCCCTGGGACAGTTTGAAGCTTTCTTT | CASSSALGQFEAFF
TRBD1 | TRBJ1-2 | few | TRBV5-6 | 14 | TGTGCCAGCAGAGGGACAGGGGGCAGCTATGGCTACACCTTC | CASRGTGGSYGYTF
TRBD1 | TRBJ1-1 | - | TRBV10-3 | 15 | TGTGCCATCAGTGGACACAGGGGGCTGGTAACTGAAGCTTTCTTT | CAISGHRGLVTEAFF
- | TRBJ2-1 | - | TRBV5-1 | 13 | TGCGCCAGCAGCCCCCTATCCTACAATGAGCAGTTCTTC | CASSPLSYNEQFF
TRBD2 | TRBJ2-5 | - | TRBV3-1/TRBV3-2 | 16 | TGTGCCAGCAGCCAAGAGGCTAGCGGGAGACAAGAGACCCAGTACTTC | CASSQEASGRQETQYF
TRBD1 | TRBJ1-1 | - | TRBV19 | 14 | TGTGCCAGTAGTCTAACAGGGGATAACACTGAAGCTTTCTTT | CASSLTGDNTEAFF
TRBD2 | TRBJ2-1 | - | TRBV11-3 | 16 | TGTGCCAGCAGTTCAGCCGCGGGGGGTTACCTTAATGAGCAGTTCTTC | CASSSAAGGYLNEQFF
- | TRBJ2-2 | - | TRBV6-5 | 16 | TGTGCCAGCAGTTACACACCCGGGGGGCCCTCCGGGGAGCTGTTTTTT | CASSYTPGGPSGELFF
TRBD2 | TRBJ2-1 | - | TRBV24-1 | 16 | TGTGCCACCAGTGCCGGTGGAGCGGGGGCCCTTGGAAAGCAGTTCTTC | CATSAGGAGALGKQFF
- | TRBJ1-1 | - | TRBV3-1/TRBV3-2 | 13 | TGTGCCAGCGGTTTGGGCAGGGGCACTGAAGCTTTCTTT | CASGLGRGTEAFF
TRBD2 | TRBJ2-3 | - | TRBV5-4 | 17 | TGTGCCAGCACCTTGGGACTAGCGGGGGCCCAAGGGGATACGCAGTATTTT | CASTLGLAGAQGDTQYF